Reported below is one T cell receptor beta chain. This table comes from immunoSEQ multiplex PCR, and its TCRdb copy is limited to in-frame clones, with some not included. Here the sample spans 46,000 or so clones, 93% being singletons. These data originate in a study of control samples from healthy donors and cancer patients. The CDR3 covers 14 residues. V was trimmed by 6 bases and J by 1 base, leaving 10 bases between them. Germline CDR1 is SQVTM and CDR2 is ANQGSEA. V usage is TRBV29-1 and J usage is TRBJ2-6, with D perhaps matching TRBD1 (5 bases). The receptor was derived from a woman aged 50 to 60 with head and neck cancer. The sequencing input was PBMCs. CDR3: CSVPRASGANVLTF. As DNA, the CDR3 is TGCAGCGTCCCCAGGGCGTCTGGGGCCAACGTCCTGACTTTC. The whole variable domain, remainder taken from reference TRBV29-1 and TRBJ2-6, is SAVISQKPSRDICQRGTSLTIQCQVDSQVTMMFWYRQQPGQSLTLIATANQGSEATYESGFVIDKFPISRPNLTFSTLTVSNMSPEDSSIYLCSVPRASGANVLTFGAGSRLTVL.